This TCR beta chain was identified during a study of blood T cell repertoires in COVID-19. Turning to the study itself: The origin of the acute and convalescent COVID-19 samples was the United States, Italy and Spain. In each case, the material was cDNA or gDNA derived from T cells, B-cell-depleted T cells, or PBMCs.

The V gene end was trimmed by 6 bases and the J gene end by 7 bases; junction bases not matched to a gene: 3. The germline CDR1 and CDR2 sequences are SQVTM and ANQGSEA. The CDR3 length is 11 residues. Study processing details: For nucleated cells, counts were estimated from reference gene primer amplification. Measured with immunoSEQ multiplex PCR; TCRdb has only the in-frame clones, and not every one. D and trimming come from the DNA, and the V and J calls and clone size come from that table. The sample has under 90,000 clones, about 91% seen once. Patients in Seattle were enrolled during active infection, then followed longitudinally.

The sequenced material came from peripheral blood. V gene TRBV29-1 combines with J gene TRBJ1-1; TRBD1 agrees at 9 bases. The source is a man aged 35 to 55 with COVID-19, enrolled during active disease. The CDR3 nucleotides read TGCAGCGTACAGGGGGCGGATGAAGCTTTCTTT. Its protein product is CSVQGADEAFF.